This T cell receptor beta chain comes out of a study of spatial heterogeneity in lung cancer. Broader study findings: Within tumors, counts of expanded alpha and beta TCRs tracked tumor mutation counts.

The sample holds many counts of this clonotype. The antigen is undetermined. Trimming left V 5 bases short and J 7 bases short, with 4 bases between. The CDR3 consists of 10 residues. Noted time point: sample taken at primary tumor resection. TCRdb ran MiXCR on the 5' RACE reads and lists one entry per CDR3 protein. The data hold 20,000 to 25,000 distinct CDR3 sequences, with 6.4% observed a single time. The clonotype originates from a male donor with early-stage non-small cell lung cancer. Sequenced material: lung tumor tissue, taken at surgery. This chain connects TRBV12-3 or TRBV12-4 to TRBJ2-3; D call uncertain. CDR3 nucleotide sequence: TGTGCCAGCAGTGGCAATACGCAGTATTTT. Protein product: CASSGNTQYF.